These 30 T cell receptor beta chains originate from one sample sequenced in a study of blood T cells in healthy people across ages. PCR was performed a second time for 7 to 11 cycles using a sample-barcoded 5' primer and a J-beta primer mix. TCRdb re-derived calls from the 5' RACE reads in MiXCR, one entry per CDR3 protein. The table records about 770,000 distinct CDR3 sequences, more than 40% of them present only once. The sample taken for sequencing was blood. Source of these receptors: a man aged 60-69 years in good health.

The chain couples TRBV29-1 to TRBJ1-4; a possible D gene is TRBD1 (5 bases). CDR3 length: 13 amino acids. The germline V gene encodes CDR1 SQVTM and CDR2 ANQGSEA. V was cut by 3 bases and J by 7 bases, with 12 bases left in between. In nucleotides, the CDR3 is TGCAGCGTTGAGCGTCAGGGTGGTGAAAAACTGTTTTTT. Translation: CSVERQGGEKLFF.

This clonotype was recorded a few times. DNA for the CDR3: TGTGCCAGCAGCGTGGGGCAGATTAGCACAGATACGCAGTATTTT. Translated: CASSVGQISTDTQYF. The rearrangement links TRBV9 to TRBJ2-3; D perhaps matches TRBD1 (5 bases). The V end lost 2 bases, the J end lost 0 bases, and 10 bases lay between the germline ends. The CDR3 totals 15 residues. Germline CDR1 is SGDLS and CDR2 is YYNGEE.

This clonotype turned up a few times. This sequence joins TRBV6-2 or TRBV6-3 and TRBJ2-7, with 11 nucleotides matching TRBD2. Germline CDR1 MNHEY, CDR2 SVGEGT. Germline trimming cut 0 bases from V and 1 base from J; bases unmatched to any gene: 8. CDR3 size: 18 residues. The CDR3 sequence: CASSYSTLLAGGSYEQYF. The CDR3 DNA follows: TGTGCCAGCAGTTACTCGACCCTTCTAGCGGGGGGTTCCTACGAGCAGTACTTC.

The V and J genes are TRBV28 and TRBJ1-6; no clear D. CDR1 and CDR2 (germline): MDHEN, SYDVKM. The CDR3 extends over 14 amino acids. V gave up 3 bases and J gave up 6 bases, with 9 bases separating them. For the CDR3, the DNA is TGTGCCAGCAGTTTCCGGAATTCTAATTCACCCCTCCACTTT. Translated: CASSFRNSNSPLHF.

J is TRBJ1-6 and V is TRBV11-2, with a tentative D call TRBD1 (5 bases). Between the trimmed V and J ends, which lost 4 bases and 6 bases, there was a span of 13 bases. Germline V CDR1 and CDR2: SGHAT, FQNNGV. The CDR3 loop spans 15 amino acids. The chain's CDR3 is CASSWLQGPNSPLHF. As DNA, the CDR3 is TGTGCCAGCAGCTGGCTCCAGGGACCTAATTCACCCCTCCACTTT.

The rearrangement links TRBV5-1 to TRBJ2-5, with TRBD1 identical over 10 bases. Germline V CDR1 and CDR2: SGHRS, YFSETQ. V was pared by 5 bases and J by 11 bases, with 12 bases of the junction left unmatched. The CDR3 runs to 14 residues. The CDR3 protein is CASRGGQGSDEQYF. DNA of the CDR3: TGCGCCAGCAGGGGGGGACAGGGGAGCGATGAGCAGTACTTC. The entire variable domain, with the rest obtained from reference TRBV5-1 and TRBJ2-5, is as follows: KAGVTQTPRYLIKTRGQQVTLSCSPISGHRSVSWYQQTPGQGLQFLFEYFSETQRNKGNFPGRFSGRQFSNSRSEMNVSTLELGDSALYLCASRGGQGSDEQYFGPGTRLLVL.

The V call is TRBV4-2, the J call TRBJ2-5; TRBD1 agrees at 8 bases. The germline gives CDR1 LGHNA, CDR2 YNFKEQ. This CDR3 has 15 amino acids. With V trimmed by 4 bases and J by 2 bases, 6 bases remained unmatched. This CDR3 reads CASSRLDRGQETQYF. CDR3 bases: TGTGCCAGCAGCCGACTTGACAGGGGACAAGAGACCCAGTACTTC.

CDR3 DNA sequence: TGCAGTGCTAGAGGGGTTCCTCTTAGGGACACTGAAGCTTTCTTT. Translating it yields CSARGVPLRDTEAFF. The chain employs TRBV20-1 and TRBJ1-1; D is unclear. CDR1 DFQATT and CDR2 SNEGSKA come from the germline V gene (reference sequence). The CDR3 covers 15 residues. V was shortened by 1 base and J by 3 bases, with 15 bases between the two germline ends.

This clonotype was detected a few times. This chain's CDR3 is CASRNNKATQYF. Written as DNA, the CDR3 is TGTGCCAGCAGGAACAACAAGGCGACGCAGTATTTT. The chain has TRBV6-1 and TRBJ2-3; D is unresolved. Trimming took off 6 bases at V and 9 bases at J, with 13 bases between the two ends. The CDR3 extends over 12 amino acids. CDR1 and CDR2 from the germline V gene are MNHNS and SASEGT.

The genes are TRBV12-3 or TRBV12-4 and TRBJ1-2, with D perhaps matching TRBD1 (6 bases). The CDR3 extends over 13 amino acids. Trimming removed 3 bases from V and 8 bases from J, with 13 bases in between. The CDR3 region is CASSLTGQTGYTF. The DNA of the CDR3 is TGTGCCAGCAGTTTGACAGGCCAAACCGGCTACACCTTC.

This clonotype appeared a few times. The CDR3 nucleotides are TGTGCCAGCAGTTACTCGAATCTGAACACTGAAGCTTTCTTT. It specifies CASSYSNLNTEAFF. The chain has TRBV6-5 and TRBJ1-1; no clear D. V shed 0 bases and J shed 0 bases, with 5 bases lying between them. This CDR3 spans 14 amino acids. The germline CDR1 and CDR2 sequences are MNHEY and SVGAGI.

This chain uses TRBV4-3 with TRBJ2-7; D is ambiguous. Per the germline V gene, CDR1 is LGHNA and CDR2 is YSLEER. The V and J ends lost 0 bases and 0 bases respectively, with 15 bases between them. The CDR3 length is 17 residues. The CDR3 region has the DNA TGCGCCAGCAGCCAAGACACCCGGGCTGGTAGCTCCTACGAGCAGTACTTC. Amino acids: CASSQDTRAGSSYEQYF.

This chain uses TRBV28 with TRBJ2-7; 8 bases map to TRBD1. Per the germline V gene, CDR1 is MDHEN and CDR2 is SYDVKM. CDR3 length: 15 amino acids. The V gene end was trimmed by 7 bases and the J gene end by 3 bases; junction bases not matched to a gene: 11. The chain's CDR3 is CASTQPGQENYEQYF. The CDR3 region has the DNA TGTGCCAGCACTCAACCGGGACAGGAAAACTACGAGCAGTACTTC.

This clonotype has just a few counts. Written as DNA, the CDR3 is TGTGCCATCAGTTCCGGGACAGCGAATTACGAGCAGTACTTC. It encodes CAISSGTANYEQYF. The chain couples TRBV10-3 to TRBJ2-7; 7 bases agree with TRBD1. Germline V gene sequence: CDR1 ENHRY, CDR2 SYGVKD. The ends lost 5 bases at V and 4 bases at J; junction bases unmatched: 8. This CDR3 region has 14 residues.

The CDR3 is CASGGQGRETQYF. The CDR3 bases are TGTGCCAGCGGCGGACAGGGTCGGGAGACCCAGTACTTC. The chain links TRBV11-3 to TRBJ2-5; 8 bases fit TRBD1. Trimming removed 8 bases from V and 5 bases from J; junction bases left unmatched: 7. The CDR3 has 13 residues. The germline CDR1 and CDR2 sequences are SGHNT and YENEEA.

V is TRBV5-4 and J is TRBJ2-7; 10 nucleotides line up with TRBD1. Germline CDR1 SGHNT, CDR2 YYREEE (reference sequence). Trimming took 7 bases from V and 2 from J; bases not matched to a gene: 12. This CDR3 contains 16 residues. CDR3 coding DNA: TGTGCCAGCGGAGGTACCGGGACAGGGGTTGCCTACGAGCAGTACTTC. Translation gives CASGGTGTGVAYEQYF.

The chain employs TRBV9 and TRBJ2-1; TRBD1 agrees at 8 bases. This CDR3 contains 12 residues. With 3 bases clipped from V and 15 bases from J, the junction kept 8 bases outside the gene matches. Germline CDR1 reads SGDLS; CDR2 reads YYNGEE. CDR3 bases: TGTGCCAGCAGCGGCCGGCTGGACAGGGTGTTCTTC. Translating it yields CASSGRLDRVFF.

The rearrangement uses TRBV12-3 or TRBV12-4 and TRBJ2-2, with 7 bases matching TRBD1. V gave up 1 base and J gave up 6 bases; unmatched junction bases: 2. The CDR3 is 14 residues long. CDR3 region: CASSLDRGSGELFF. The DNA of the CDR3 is TGTGCCAGCAGTTTAGACAGGGGATCCGGGGAGCTGTTTTTT.

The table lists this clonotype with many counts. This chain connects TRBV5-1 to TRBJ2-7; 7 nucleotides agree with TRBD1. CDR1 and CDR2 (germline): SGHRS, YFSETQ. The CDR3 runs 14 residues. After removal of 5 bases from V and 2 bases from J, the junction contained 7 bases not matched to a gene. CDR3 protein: CASRPQGSTYEQYF. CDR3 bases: TGCGCCAGCAGGCCACAGGGGTCAACCTACGAGCAGTACTTC.

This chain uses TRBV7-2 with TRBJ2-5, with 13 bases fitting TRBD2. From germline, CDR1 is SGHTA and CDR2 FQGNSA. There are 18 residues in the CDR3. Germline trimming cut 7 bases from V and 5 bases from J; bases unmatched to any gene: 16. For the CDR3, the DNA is TGTGCCAGCAACCTTCACGTAGCGGGACTAGCGGGGCAGGAGACCCAGTACTTC. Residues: CASNLHVAGLAGQETQYF. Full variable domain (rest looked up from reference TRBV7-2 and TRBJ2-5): GAGVSQSPSNKVTEKGKDVELRCDPISGHTALYWYRQSLGQGLEFLIYFQGNSAPDKSGLPSDRFSAERTGGSVSTLTIQRTQQEDSAVYLCASNLHVAGLAGQETQYFGPGTRLLVL.

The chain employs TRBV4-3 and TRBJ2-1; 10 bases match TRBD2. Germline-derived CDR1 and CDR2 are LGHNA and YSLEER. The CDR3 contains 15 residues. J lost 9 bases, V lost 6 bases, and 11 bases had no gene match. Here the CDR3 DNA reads TGCGCCAGCAGACAGGCCAGCGGGGGGGCGGGTGAGCAGTTCTTC. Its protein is CASRQASGGAGEQFF.

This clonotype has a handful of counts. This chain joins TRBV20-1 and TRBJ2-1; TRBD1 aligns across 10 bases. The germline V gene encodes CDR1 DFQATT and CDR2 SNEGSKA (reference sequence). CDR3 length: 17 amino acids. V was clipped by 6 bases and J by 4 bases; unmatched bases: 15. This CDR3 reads CSAIHSSPGQGYNEQFF. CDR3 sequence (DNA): TGCAGTGCCATTCACTCCTCCCCGGGACAGGGGTACAATGAGCAGTTCTTC.

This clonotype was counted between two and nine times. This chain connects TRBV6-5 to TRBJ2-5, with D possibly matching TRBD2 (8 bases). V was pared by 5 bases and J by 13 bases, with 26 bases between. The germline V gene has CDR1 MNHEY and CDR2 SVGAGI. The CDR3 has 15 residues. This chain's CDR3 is CASSTGGDSGTQWYF. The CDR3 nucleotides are TGTGCCAGCAGTACCGGGGGGGACAGCGGTACTCAATGGTACTTC.

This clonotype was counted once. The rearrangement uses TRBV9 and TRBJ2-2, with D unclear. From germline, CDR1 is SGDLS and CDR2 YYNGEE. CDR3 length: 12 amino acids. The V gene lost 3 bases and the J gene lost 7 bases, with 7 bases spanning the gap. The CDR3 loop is CASSGVGGELFF. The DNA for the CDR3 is TGTGCCAGCAGCGGTGTGGGCGGGGAGCTGTTTTTT.

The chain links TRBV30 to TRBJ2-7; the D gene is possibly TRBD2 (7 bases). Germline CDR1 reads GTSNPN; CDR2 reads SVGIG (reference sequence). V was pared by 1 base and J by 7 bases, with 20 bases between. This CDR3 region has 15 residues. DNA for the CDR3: TGTGCCTGGAGTGGGGGAATGGGGGGGCAGAGGGAGCAGTACTTC. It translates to CAWSGGMGGQREQYF.

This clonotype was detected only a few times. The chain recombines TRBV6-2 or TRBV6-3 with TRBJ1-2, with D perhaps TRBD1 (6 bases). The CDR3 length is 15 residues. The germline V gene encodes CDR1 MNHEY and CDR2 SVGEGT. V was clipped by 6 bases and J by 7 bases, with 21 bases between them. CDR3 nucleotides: TGTGCCAGCAGGGATACCGGGACACTTACGGGTGGCTACACCTTC. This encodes CASRDTGTLTGGYTF.

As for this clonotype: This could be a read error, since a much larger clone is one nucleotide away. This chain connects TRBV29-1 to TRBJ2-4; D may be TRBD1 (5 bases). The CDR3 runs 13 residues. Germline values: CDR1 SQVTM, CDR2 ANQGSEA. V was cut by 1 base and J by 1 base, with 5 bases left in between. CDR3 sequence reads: CSVEGQAKNIQYF. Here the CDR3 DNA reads TGCAGCGTTGAAGGACAGGCCAAAAACATTCAGTACTTC.

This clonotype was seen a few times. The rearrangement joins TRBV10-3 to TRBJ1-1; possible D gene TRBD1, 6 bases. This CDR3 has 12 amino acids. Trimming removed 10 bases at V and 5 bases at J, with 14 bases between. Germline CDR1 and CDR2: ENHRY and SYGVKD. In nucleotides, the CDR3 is TGTGCCACCAAGGGAGGGGGGACTGAAGCTTTCTTT. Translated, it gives CATKGGGTEAFF.

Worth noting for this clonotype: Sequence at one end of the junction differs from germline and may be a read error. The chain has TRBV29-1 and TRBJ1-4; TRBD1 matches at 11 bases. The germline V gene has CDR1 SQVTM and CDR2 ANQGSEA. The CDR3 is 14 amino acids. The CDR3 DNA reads TGCAGCGTTGGGACAGGGGGCACTAATAAAAAACTGTTTTTT. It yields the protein CSVGTGGTNKKLFF.

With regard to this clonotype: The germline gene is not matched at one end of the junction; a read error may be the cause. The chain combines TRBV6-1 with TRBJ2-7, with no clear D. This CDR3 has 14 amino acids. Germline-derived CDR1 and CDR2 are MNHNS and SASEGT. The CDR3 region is CASRLTLSSCEQYF. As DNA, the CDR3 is TGTGCCAGCAGACTGACACTATCCTCCTGCGAGCAGTACTTC.